Sequencing of this TCR beta chain was carried out in a study of a mutant IDH1 vaccine in newly diagnosed glioma (dated by TCRdb to 2020 to 2022). Regarding the study in general: In the chemotherapy-containing groups, vaccination started alongside temozolomide cycles, whereas in patients who had radiotherapy alone it started 4-6 weeks after radiotherapy. Peripheral blood was drawn at six visits: V03 (baseline), V05, V07, V10, V12 and V13. Prior to enrollment, patients had been given standard therapy consisting of radiotherapy alone, temozolomide alone, or radiochemotherapy with temozolomide, with the combination given to most patients. For exploratory analyses, some 24 treated patients had longitudinal TCRB deep sequencing done wherever samples were available. The week-35 safety follow-up took place at visit V12, and the week-47 end of study took place at visit V13. Of the roughly 33 treated patients, approximately 62% were male and approximately 38% were female, and a mean age of approximately 40 years was recorded.

The time point label of this sample denotes: week 35, safety follow-up. Every vaccine dose consisted of 300 ug of a 20-mer mutant IDH1 peptide in Montanide, administered subcutaneously together with topical imiquimod. Across visits V03 through V10, patients got a total of eight vaccinations, given in weeks 1, 3, 5, 7, 11, 15, 19 and 23. Newly diagnosed WHO grade 3 or 4 IDH1-mutant astrocytomas showing loss of nuclear ATRX were present in the donors. The samples were drawn from NOA16, a multicentre, single-arm, open-label phase I trial in Germany that tested a mutant IDH1 peptide vaccine in humans for the first time. Genomic DNA for TCRB sequencing was extracted from EDTA blood using the DNeasy Blood and Tissue Kit. The receptor library was made with the immunoSEQ multiplex PCR assay. Rearranged TCR beta chain sequences were amplified with the hsTCRB Kit following the manufacturer's protocol. Sequencing of TCRB libraries was carried out on an Illumina MiSeq. Regarding the original processing steps: Demultiplexing, trimming and gene mapping were performed with the kit vendor's proprietary platform. TCRdb re-hosts the immuneACCESS table, in-frame sequences only. Its copies lack some clones; in the studies checked, an unresolved V gene accounts for under half of them, and the cause for the rest is not known. Clonal size and the V and J genes are those of that table, whereas D and trimming came from the DNA. Across this sample there are about 74,000 clones, with around 86% seen only once. The ten top clones hold roughly 2% of the sample.

What the authors observed across the whole study: No apparent relationship was observed between pseudoprogression and alterations in the top peripheral T cell clonotypes detected by TCRB sequencing. Availability determined which PBMC samples were chosen for TCRB deep sequencing. The authors noted that analyses of patient blood samples could not be reproduced because of sample limitations. Across multiple MHC alleles, vaccine-induced immune responses were seen in 90% to 95% of patients.

About this clone: There is no known antigen for this receptor. It has no much larger one-base neighbor in the sample; base qualities were not kept.

The source was PBMCs, collected from a glioma patient whose treatment included an IDH1 peptide vaccine. The source is a man aged 25-40 years with glioma.

The sequence in DNA is TGTGCCAGCAGTTACCTGGTCAGTCTAGACTACACCTTC. This encodes CASSYLVSLDYTF. The sequence links TRBV6-5 to TRBJ1-2; the D gene is unclear. The junction carries 14 bases between V and J, which are trimmed by 2 bases and 10 bases respectively. CDR1 and CDR2, looked up from the germline V gene, are MNHEY and SVGAGI. There are 13 amino acids in the CDR3, from cysteine to phenylalanine inclusive. Kept here is only the CDR3 DNA, which spans 39 bases and is read in frame from base 1.